The 31 T cell receptor beta chains presented below share a single source sample, sequenced in a study of Ad26.COV2.S vaccination and SARS-CoV-2 variants. Treatment denoted: about 20 received Ad26.COV2.S at low or high dose, single or two shots; roughly five received placebo; per-sample allocation not given. Sampling took place 63 days after the first vaccine or placebo injection. Method: immunoSEQ multiplex PCR; TCRdb's copy keeps in-frame clones and lacks some. The table records roughly 400,000 clones, approximately 92% of them present only once. The sequencing used peripheral blood, collected in a trial of Ad26.COV2.S vaccine versus placebo. All receptors derive from a person between 18 and 65 years old who received the Ad26.COV2.S COVID-19 vaccine or a placebo.

V gene TRBV19 combines with J gene TRBJ2-5; TRBD2 matches at 8 bases. CDR3 size: 16 residues. Germline V lookup: CDR1 LNHDA, CDR2 SQIVND (reference sequence). With 6 bases clipped from V and 1 base from J, the junction kept 10 bases outside the gene matches. The CDR3 reads CASRALAGTLQETQYF. The CDR3, as DNA: TGTGCCAGTAGAGCCCTAGCGGGCACACTCCAAGAGACCCAGTACTTC.

The chain has TRBV19 and TRBJ1-5, with 8 nucleotides matching TRBD1. Germline V gives CDR1 LNHDA, CDR2 SQIVND (reference sequence). There are 15 residues in the CDR3. V shed 9 bases, J shed 3 bases, and the junction held 10 bases outside the gene matches. The CDR3 DNA sequence: TGTGCCAGCACTAATGACAGGGGACTCAATCAGCCCCAGCATTTT. Its translation: CASTNDRGLNQPQHF.

This chain connects TRBV2 to TRBJ2-4; the D gene is possibly TRBD2 (6 bases). The CDR3 extends over 15 amino acids. V dropped 8 bases and J dropped 2 bases, with 16 bases sitting between them. Germline V gene lookup returns CDR1 SNHLY and CDR2 FYNNEI. The CDR3 is CASVDRDSPKNIQYF. The CDR3 DNA sequence: TGTGCCAGCGTAGACCGGGACTCCCCCAAAAACATTCAGTACTTC.

This clone was found once. The chain couples TRBV4-3 to TRBJ1-2, with a possible D match to TRBD1 (6 bases). V was pared by 1 base and J by 7 bases, with 16 bases between. CDR3 length: 15 residues. Germline loops: CDR1 LGHNA, CDR2 YSLEER. CDR3 region: CASSQAPGARGGYTF. CDR3 nucleotide sequence: TGCGCCAGCAGCCAAGCCCCGGGGGCCCGTGGTGGCTACACCTTC.

The CDR3 DNA follows: TGTGCCAGCAGCTTTACAGGGGTCCTTCCCTCCTACGAGCAGTACTTC. Translated, it gives CASSFTGVLPSYEQYF. This chain connects TRBV7-8 to TRBJ2-7, with 7 bases identical to TRBD1. CDR1 is SGHVS and CDR2 is FQNEAQ in the germline V gene. The CDR3 has 16 residues. V shed 3 bases, J shed 0 bases, and the junction held 8 bases outside the gene matches.

The rearrangement uses TRBV5-5 and TRBJ1-6, with D possibly matching TRBD1 (5 bases). This CDR3 is built from 17 residues. Trimming left V 4 bases short and J 1 base short, with 15 bases between. Germline V lookup: CDR1 SGHKS, CDR2 YYEKEE (reference sequence). CDR3 sequence reads: CASSLHGAKSYNSPLHF. CDR3 nucleotides: TGTGCCAGCAGCCTCCACGGGGCGAAGTCCTATAATTCACCCCTCCACTTT.

This rearrangement joins TRBV10-1 to TRBJ2-3; D perhaps matches TRBD1 (6 bases). The CDR3 runs to 17 residues. From germline, CDR1 is WNHNN and CDR2 SYGVQD (reference sequence). The V end was cut by 2 bases, the J end by 1 base, with 16 bases between. The CDR3, as DNA: TGCGCCAGCAGTGAGGCGAGCAGGGGCCGAGGCACAGATACGCAGTATTTT. This encodes CASSEASRGRGTDTQYF.

This clone has just one count. Other DNA sequences of this sample code for an identical CDR3. The chain's CDR3 is CASSLGHYEQYF. The CDR3 bases are TGTGCCAGCAGTTTAGGACACTACGAGCAGTACTTC. The genes are TRBV12-3 or TRBV12-4 and TRBJ2-7; D gene ambiguous. There are 12 residues in the CDR3. V lost 1 base and J 3 bases, leaving 4 bases between the germline ends.

The V call is TRBV7-9, the J call TRBJ2-1; 8 nucleotides align to TRBD2. Germline V gives CDR1 SEHNR, CDR2 FQNEAQ (reference sequence). There are 13 residues in the CDR3. After removal of 5 bases from V and 12 bases from J, the junction contained 9 bases not matched to a gene. CDR3 coding DNA: TGTGCCAGCAGCACGGGACTAGTCCTTGGGCAGTTCTTC. This translates into CASSTGLVLGQFF. Based on the CDR3 plus reference TRBV7-9 and TRBJ2-1, the full variable domain is DTGVSQNPRHKITKRGQNVTFRCDPISEHNRLYWYRQTLGQGPEFLTYFQNEAQLEKSRLLSDRFSAERPKGSFSTLEIQRTEQGDSAMYLCASSTGLVLGQFFGPGTRLTVL.

The rearrangement joins TRBV25-1 to TRBJ2-5; TRBD2 agrees at 10 bases. The trim removed 2 bases at V and 3 bases at J, leaving 6 bases unmatched. The CDR3 has 16 residues. Per the germline V gene, CDR1 is MGHDK and CDR2 is SYGVNS. CDR3 residues: CASSERVAGGKETQYF. The CDR3 DNA follows: TGTGCCAGCAGTGAAAGGGTAGCGGGGGGTAAAGAGACCCAGTACTTC.

The gene calls are TRBV30 and TRBJ1-1; maybe TRBD1 (5 bases). The CDR3 covers 12 residues. Trimming stripped 4 bases from V and 8 bases from J, with 14 bases between. Germline lookup yields CDR1 GTSNPN and CDR2 SVGIG (reference sequence). The CDR3 coding sequence is TGTGCCTGGATGCCAGGGTATACCGAAGCTTTCTTT. Translated: CAWMPGYTEAFF.

The genes are TRBV5-5 and TRBJ2-3; D tentatively reads TRBD1 or TRBD2 (5 bases each). The CDR3 length is 17 residues. With 1 base removed from V and 1 base from J, the gap between germline ends came to 16 bases. In germline, CDR1 is SGHKS, CDR2 YYEKEE (reference sequence). CDR3 residues: CASSLRYSRDRTDTQYF. DNA of the CDR3: TGTGCCAGCAGCTTGAGATACTCCCGGGACCGCACAGATACGCAGTATTTT.

Comment on this clone: Distinct nucleotide sequences in the sample also encode this CDR3. The genes are TRBV19 and TRBJ1-1, with D tentatively TRBD1 (5 bases). This CDR3 is built from 13 residues. V lost 1 base to trimming and J lost 4 bases, with 7 bases between them. CDR1 is LNHDA, CDR2 SQIVND, per germline (reference sequence). In DNA form, the CDR3 reads TGTGCCAGTAGTATAGGGGGGGGCACTGAAGCTTTCTTT. Protein sequence: CASSIGGGTEAFF.

The chain recombines TRBV27 with TRBJ1-3; 7 bases match TRBD1. The V gene end was trimmed by 1 base and the J gene end by 0 bases; junction bases not matched to a gene: 12. Per germline, CDR1 MNHEY and CDR2 SMNVEV (reference sequence). This CDR3 is 19 amino acids long. In nucleotides, the CDR3 is TGTGCCAGCAGTTTATACTCTACAGGGGACCCCTACTCTGGAAACACCATATATTTT. This sequence encodes CASSLYSTGDPYSGNTIYF.

The chain couples TRBV19 to TRBJ1-3, with D possibly being TRBD1 (6 bases). CDR3 size: 12 residues. In germline, CDR1 is LNHDA, CDR2 SQIVND (reference sequence). The V gene lost 8 bases and the J gene lost 3 bases, with 8 bases spanning the gap. CDR3: CASGTIGNTIYF. The CDR3 DNA reads TGTGCCAGTGGGACAATTGGAAACACCATATATTTT.

This chain joins TRBV5-1 and TRBJ1-2, with 11 bases identical to TRBD1. J lost 3 bases, V lost 4 bases, and 8 bases had no gene match. CDR3 length: 16 amino acids. CDR1 is SGHRS, CDR2 YFSETQ, per germline. CDR3 sequence: CASSMRWDRGYYGYTF. In nucleotides, the CDR3 is TGCGCCAGCAGCATGAGATGGGACAGGGGGTACTATGGCTACACCTTC.

In this sample, this clone turned up once. The chain links TRBV15 to TRBJ2-1; 8 bases are a match to TRBD1. J lost 5 bases, V lost 8 bases, and 5 bases had no gene match. This CDR3 contains 13 residues. In germline, CDR1 is LNHNV, CDR2 YYDKDF (reference sequence). Here the CDR3 DNA reads TGTGCCACCGGTAACAGGGGGAACAATGAGCAGTTCTTC. Translation: CATGNRGNNEQFF.

The chain recombines TRBV28 with TRBJ2-3; D ambiguous. CDR1 is MDHEN, CDR2 SYDVKM, per germline. Trimming removed 10 bases from V and 3 bases from J, with 14 bases in between. The CDR3 has 13 residues. The chain's CDR3 is CATIKVVTDTQYF. CDR3 sequence (DNA): TGTGCCACCATAAAGGTGGTGACAGATACGCAGTATTTT. The complete variable domain, with remaining parts taken from reference TRBV28 and TRBJ2-3, reads DVKVTQSSRYLVKRTGEKVFLECVQDMDHENMFWYRQDPGLGLRLIYFSYDVKMKEKGDIPEGYSVSREKKERFSLILESASTNQTSMYLCATIKVVTDTQYFGPGTRLTVL.

Here the CDR3 reads CASSSTGGPNTGELFF. For the CDR3, the DNA is TGTGCCAGCAGCTCGACAGGGGGCCCTAACACCGGGGAGCTGTTTTTT. The rearrangement links TRBV11-2 to TRBJ2-2, with 10 bases aligning to TRBD1. Germline CDR1 and CDR2: SGHAT and FQNNGV. The CDR3 is 16 residues long. Trimming cost V 4 bases and J 2 bases; bases outside gene matches: 4.

The chain uses TRBV9 and TRBJ1-4; a possible D gene is TRBD1 (5 bases). The length of the CDR3 is 15 residues. Between the trimmed V and J ends, which lost 5 bases and 0 bases, there was a span of 11 bases. CDR1 and CDR2 from the germline V gene are SGDLS and YYNGEE. CDR3 residues: CASSEGPATNEKLFF. The CDR3 nucleotides are TGTGCCAGCAGTGAGGGGCCCGCAACTAATGAAAAACTGTTTTTT.

The chain is built from TRBV5-4 and TRBJ1-6, with 8 bases that match TRBD1. Germline CDR1 reads SGHNT; CDR2 reads YYREEE (reference sequence). With 4 bases clipped from V and 1 base from J, the junction kept 7 bases outside the gene matches. The CDR3 has 17 residues. The CDR3 loop is CASSPDRAGSYNSPLHF. The DNA for the CDR3 is TGTGCCAGCAGCCCGGACAGGGCGGGATCCTATAATTCACCCCTCCACTTT.

This sequence joins TRBV4-1 and TRBJ1-4; D gene uncertain. The V gene lost 0 bases and the J gene lost 7 bases, with 12 bases spanning the gap. Germline V gene data show CDR1 as MGHRA and CDR2 as YSYEKL. CDR3 length: 15 amino acids. The CDR3 DNA follows: TGCGCCAGCAGCCAAGAGGGTGCCGGCCTTGAAAAACTGTTTTTT. Translating gives CASSQEGAGLEKLFF.

The chain has TRBV25-1 and TRBJ2-1, with a weak D call TRBD2 (5 bases). The V and J ends lost 7 bases and 0 bases respectively, with 19 bases between them. There are 17 residues in the CDR3. Germline CDR1 MGHDK, CDR2 SYGVNS. CDR3 residues: CASTPLPGKSSYNEQFF. CDR3 in DNA: TGTGCCAGCACCCCCCTGCCGGGAAAAAGCTCCTACAATGAGCAGTTCTTC.

V and J are TRBV5-4 and TRBJ2-5; D call uncertain. There are 15 residues in the CDR3. Trimming pared 4 bases from V and 4 bases from J, leaving 17 bases between. Germline-derived CDR1 and CDR2 are SGHNT and YYREEE (reference sequence). CDR3 residues: CASSIAFLVTETQYF. CDR3 DNA sequence: TGTGCCAGCAGCATCGCCTTCCTAGTTACAGAGACCCAGTACTTC.

This rearrangement joins TRBV10-1 to TRBJ2-3; D is possibly TRBD1 or TRBD2 (5 bases each). Trimming took 4 bases from V and 0 from J, leaving 8 bases between them. Germline V gene sequence: CDR1 WNHNN, CDR2 SYGVQD (reference sequence). The CDR3 extends over 14 amino acids. CDR3 sequence (DNA): TGCGCCAGCAGTGGGGACCGAAGCACAGATACGCAGTATTTT. Its protein product is CASSGDRSTDTQYF.

This clone is a singleton in its sample. The chain is built from TRBV5-1 and TRBJ2-7; TRBD1 is a possible D gene (6 bases). The CDR3 consists of 12 residues. Germline loops: CDR1 SGHRS, CDR2 YFSETQ. Trimming removed 3 bases at V and 4 bases at J, with 8 bases between. The CDR3 sequence: CASSSQGYEQYF. The CDR3 DNA sequence: TGCGCCAGCAGCTCCCAGGGGTACGAGCAGTACTTC. Looking up the rest from reference TRBV5-1 and TRBJ2-7 gives the full variable domain: KAGVTQTPRYLIKTRGQQVTLSCSPISGHRSVSWYQQTPGQGLQFLFEYFSETQRNKGNFPGRFSGRQFSNSRSEMNVSTLELGDSALYLCASSSQGYEQYFGPGTRLTVT.

This clone was observed a few times. The chain combines TRBV7-2 with TRBJ1-5; 8 nucleotides line up with TRBD1. The CDR3 consists of 19 residues. V shed 1 base, J shed 1 base, and the junction held 12 bases outside the gene matches. CDR1 and CDR2 from the germline V gene are SGHTA and FQGNSA. CDR3 protein: CASSLGGRQGARSNQPQHF. The CDR3 coding sequence is TGTGCCAGCAGCTTAGGAGGTAGGCAGGGGGCGAGGAGCAATCAGCCCCAGCATTTT.

The genes are TRBV4-1 and TRBJ1-5, with D uncertain. From germline, CDR1 is MGHRA and CDR2 YSYEKL. The CDR3 loop spans 12 amino acids. Trimming left V 8 bases short and J 3 bases short, with 8 bases between. CDR3 in amino acids: CASWAANQPQHF. CDR3 DNA sequence: TGCGCCAGCTGGGCAGCCAATCAGCCCCAGCATTTT.

This sequence joins TRBV19 and TRBJ2-3; unclear D gene. V shed 5 bases and J shed 2 bases, with 17 bases lying between them. In germline, CDR1 is LNHDA, CDR2 SQIVND (reference sequence). This CDR3 has 16 residues. CDR3 DNA: TGTGCCAGTAGTCAAGAAGGACCCTTATCCACAGATACGCAGTATTTT. Its translation: CASSQEGPLSTDTQYF.

This chain uses TRBV5-1 with TRBJ2-7; 9 nucleotides line up with TRBD1. CDR1 is SGHRS, CDR2 YFSETQ, per germline. V trimming: 4 bases; J trimming: 6 bases; junction bases outside the gene matches: 5. The CDR3 length is 13 residues. CDR3 in DNA: TGCGCCAGCAGCAGGGACAGGGTGGGCGAGCAGTACTTC. Protein product: CASSRDRVGEQYF.

Note on this clone: Additional DNA sequences in this sample encode the identical CDR3. The chain recombines TRBV7-9 with TRBJ2-5; no clear D gene. This CDR3 contains 15 residues. V gave up 1 base and J gave up 1 base, with 10 bases separating them. Per germline, CDR1 SEHNR and CDR2 FQNEAQ (reference sequence). The CDR3 loop reads CASSLGSGSQETQYF. CDR3 coding DNA: TGTGCCAGCAGCTTAGGGTCCGGAAGCCAAGAGACCCAGTACTTC.